These 8 T cell receptor beta chains were all obtained from the same sample, sequenced in a study of blood T cell repertoires in COVID-19. Clones were read by immunoSEQ multiplex PCR, and TCRdb kept only the in-frame ones, dropping some. This sample has over 450,000 clones, with less than 90% found just once. Sequenced material: peripheral blood. All receptors derive from a woman aged 45 to 65 with COVID-19, enrolled during active disease.

The chain uses TRBV30 and TRBJ2-7; D is uncertain. The CDR3 sequence is 11 residues long. The germline V gene encodes CDR1 GTSNPN and CDR2 SVGIG (reference sequence). V lost 1 base to trimming and J lost 3 bases, with 4 bases between them. The CDR3 reads CAWSAYYEQYF. The CDR3 DNA sequence: TGTGCCTGGAGTGCCTACTACGAGCAGTACTTC.

V usage is TRBV3-1 (or the pseudogene TRBV3-2) and J usage is TRBJ2-2; 9 bases match TRBD2. The germline gives CDR1 LGHDT, CDR2 YNNKEL (reference sequence). V shed 1 base, J shed 6 bases, and the junction held 6 bases outside the gene matches. CDR3 length equals 16 residues. DNA of the CDR3: TGTGCCAGCAGCCAAGCCATGCGGGGGGGCGCCGGGGAGCTGTTTTTT. Encoded protein: CASSQAMRGGAGELFF.

The V gene is TRBV21-1, the J gene TRBJ2-1; the D segment call TRBD1 is taken from the table without a DNA check. TRBV21-1 is a recognized pseudogene. CDR3 length: 15 amino acids. CDR3 residues: CASSKYTSSYNEQFF. For the CDR3, the DNA is TGTGCCAGCAGCAAATATACAAGCTCCTACAATGAGCAGTTCTTC.

As DNA, the CDR3 is TGTGCCAGCAGTTTAGGGACAGGGGCCCCCTACGAGCAGTACTTC. This encodes CASSLGTGAPYEQYF. The gene calls are TRBV28 and TRBJ2-7; 10 nucleotides agree with TRBD1. The CDR3 spans 15 residues. Germline-derived CDR1 and CDR2 are MDHEN and SYDVKM. The trim removed 2 bases at V and 2 bases at J, leaving 3 bases unmatched.

This rearrangement joins TRBV7-9 to TRBJ2-1, with TRBD2 matching over 15 bases. CDR1 is SEHNR and CDR2 is FQNEAQ in the germline V gene (reference sequence). The V segment lost 5 bases and the J segment 8 bases; nucleotides outside the gene matches: 10. The CDR3 has 17 amino acids. CDR3: CASSLAVGTSGGYEQFF. DNA of the CDR3: TGTGCCAGCAGCCTCGCGGTTGGGACTAGCGGGGGGTATGAGCAGTTCTTC.

About this clone itself: One end of the junction fails to match germline, which may point to a read error. The rearrangement joins TRBV5-1 to TRBJ2-7; tentatively, D is TRBD1 (5 bases). Germline loops: CDR1 SGHRS, CDR2 YFSETQ. The CDR3 extends over 14 amino acids. In nucleotides, the CDR3 is TGCGCCAGCAGCTTGGGGGTGACAGCCTACGCGCAGTACTTC. It codes for CASSLGVTAYAQYF.

The rearrangement links TRBV7-9 to TRBJ1-2; TRBD1 matches 7 bases. Germline V lookup: CDR1 SEHNR, CDR2 FQNEAQ (reference sequence). The J segment lost 6 bases and the V segment lost 2 bases, leaving 3 bases of the junction unmatched. The CDR3 length is 13 residues. DNA of the CDR3: TGTGCCAGCAGCTTAACAGGGGCTCATGGCTACACCTTC. It encodes CASSLTGAHGYTF.

V and J are TRBV5-1 and TRBJ2-5; D is unclear. Germline V gives CDR1 SGHRS, CDR2 YFSETQ. V lost 5 bases, J lost 0 bases, and 8 bases lay in between. This CDR3 has 13 amino acids. CDR3 DNA sequence: TGCGCCAGCAGGAACACCTACCAAGAGACCCAGTACTTC. Its translation: CASRNTYQETQYF.